This T cell receptor beta chain was captured in a study of T-cell reconstitution after alpha-beta-depleted transplantation in children. Whole-study findings and limits: At day 60, the high TCRbeta diversity found in some patients originated from recipient T cells and thymic progenitors that had survived.

This clonotype was counted between two and nine times. Its antigen is currently unknown. Unique molecular identifiers were used to barcode this TCRbeta library. TCRdb recomputed calls from the PCR reads with MiXCR, one row per CDR3 protein. The sample lists over 200,000 distinct CDR3 sequences, under 13% occurring once. The germline V gene has CDR1 MDHEN and CDR2 SYDVKM. The length of the CDR3 is 14 residues. V was clipped by 2 bases and J by 3 bases, with 11 bases between them. The source was PBMCs, collected before TCRalphabeta/CD19-depleted stem cell transplant. The V call is TRBV28, the J call TRBJ2-7; tentative D call: TRBD1 (5 bases). The clonotype originates from a child younger than two with acute myeloid leukemia, due to receive a stem cell transplant. The CDR3 spells CASSLESRVYEQYF. The CDR3 DNA sequence: TGTGCCAGCAGTTTAGAATCCAGGGTCTACGAGCAGTACTTC. The whole variable domain, filled in from reference TRBV28 and TRBJ2-7, reads DVKVTQSSRYLVKRTGEKVFLECVQDMDHENMFWYRQDPGLGLRLIYFSYDVKMKEKGDIPEGYSVSREKKERFSLILESASTNQTSMYLCASSLESRVYEQYFGPGTRLTVT.